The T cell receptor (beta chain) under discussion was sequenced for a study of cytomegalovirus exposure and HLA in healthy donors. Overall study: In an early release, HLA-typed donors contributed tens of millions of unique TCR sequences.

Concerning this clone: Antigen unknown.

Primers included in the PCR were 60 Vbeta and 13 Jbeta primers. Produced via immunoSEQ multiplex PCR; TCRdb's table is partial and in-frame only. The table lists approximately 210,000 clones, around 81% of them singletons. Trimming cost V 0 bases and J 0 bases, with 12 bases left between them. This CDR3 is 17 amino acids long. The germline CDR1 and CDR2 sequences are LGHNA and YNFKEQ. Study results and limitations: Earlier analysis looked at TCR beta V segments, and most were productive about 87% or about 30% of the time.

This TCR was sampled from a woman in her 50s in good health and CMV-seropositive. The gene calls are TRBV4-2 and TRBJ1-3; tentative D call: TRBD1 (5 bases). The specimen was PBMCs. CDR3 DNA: TGTGCCAGCAGCCAAGAACACGACAGCCACTCTGGAAACACCATATATTTT. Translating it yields CASSQEHDSHSGNTIYF.